The TCR beta chain under discussion was sequenced for a study of naive and memory T cell subsets. Germline lookup yields CDR1 LNHNV and CDR2 YYDKDF (reference sequence). Trimming took off 0 bases at V and 8 bases at J, with 13 bases between the two ends. CDR3 length: 15 residues. Study-wide results and limits: This RNA-based method may be sensitive to activation-related transcript changes.

A UMI-containing oligonucleotide was joined by 3' ligation to the TCR cDNA template. RNA was extracted from approximately 2.4 ml of whole blood of healthy adults. This clonotype was seen at least ten times. Its cognate antigen is unknown. Ligated cDNA underwent four rounds of PCR with nested alpha and beta constant region primers and SP2. Blood and skin TCR RNA was reverse transcribed with alpha and beta constant primers. TCRdb ran MiXCR on the 5' RACE reads and lists one entry per CDR3 protein. The sample lists 50,000 to 60,000 distinct CDR3 sequences, 6.5% to 8.5% occurring once. The V and J genes are TRBV15 and TRBJ1-4; possibly TRBD1 for D (6 bases). This clonotype originated in a female donor in good health. CDR3 DNA: TGTGCCACCAGCAGAGAGGCAGGGGTAGGGGAAAAACTGTTTTTT. Translating gives CATSREAGVGEKLFF. Full variable domain (outside the CDR3, taken from reference TRBV15 and TRBJ1-4): DAMVIQNPRYQVTQFGKPVTLSCSQTLNHNVMYWYQQKSSQAPKLLFHYYDKDFNNEADTPDNFQSRRPNTSFCFLDIRSPGLGDTAMYLCATSREAGVGEKLFFGSGTQLSVL.